This entry concerns a single TCR beta chain. PCR employed 60 Vbeta and 13 Jbeta primers. The repertoire was sequenced with immunoSEQ multiplex PCR; TCRdb's copy has only in-frame clones and lacks some. The sample has more than 120,000 clones; 75% to 90% are singletons. Germline V gene sequence: CDR1 LNHDA, CDR2 SQIVND (reference sequence). CDR3 length: 14 amino acids. The J segment lost 5 bases and the V segment lost 6 bases, leaving 6 bases of the junction unmatched. This sample was included in a study of cytomegalovirus exposure and HLA in healthy donors. Sequencing used PBMCs. This clonotype originated in a woman between 25 and 40 years old in good health and CMV-seronegative. V is TRBV19 and J is TRBJ2-1; TRBD2 aligns across 8 bases. The CDR3 DNA follows: TGTGCCAGTAGGGGAGCGGGAGTCGACAATGAGCAGTTCTTC. It codes for CASRGAGVDNEQFF.